This T cell receptor (beta chain) comes out of a study of graft-versus-host responses after intestinal transplantation. Study at large: Tacrolimus and steroids were given for 2 to 3 years to all recipients after anti-thymocyte globulin induction. General study points: Analysis identified GvH clones in recipient marrow, with some appearing first in ileum or blood. Early declines in HvG clones that occurred post-transplant were associated with peak circulating GvH clone levels.

This CDR3 region has 15 residues. The germline V gene encodes CDR1 SGHTA and CDR2 FQGTGA. Unmatched junction bases numbered 9, after V lost 7 bases and J lost 1 base. Method: immunoSEQ multiplex PCR; TCRdb's copy keeps in-frame clones and lacks some. Of approximately 90,000 clones in the sample, approximately 90% were seen once. This clone came up a few times. Its antigen is not known. Here the sequenced sample was unstimulated CD8+ T cells sorted from spleen or lymph node cells, taken before transplant. The TCR comes from a human donor who was the organ donor for an intestinal transplant. V and J are TRBV7-3 and TRBJ1-1; 7 nucleotides match TRBD1. The CDR3 is CASTSRGTANTEAFF. CDR3 bases: TGTGCCAGCACCTCGAGGGGGACAGCGAACACTGAAGCTTTCTTT.